The 5 T cell receptor beta chains in this list originate from one sample, sequenced in a study of cytomegalovirus exposure and HLA in healthy donors. In the PCR, 60 Vbeta and 13 Jbeta primers were used. Libraries were prepared by immunoSEQ multiplex PCR; TCRdb keeps only in-frame clonotypes and omits some of them. This table has roughly 120,000 clones, 65% to 85% appearing once. Sequencing was performed on PBMCs. Every receptor here comes from a man aged 45-65 years in good health and CMV-seronegative.

J is TRBJ2-3 and V is TRBV7-2; 8 nucleotides match TRBD1. V was pared by 6 bases and J by 3 bases, with 5 bases of the junction left unmatched. The CDR3 contains 14 residues. The germline CDR1 and CDR2 sequences are SGHTA and FQGNSA. The chain's CDR3 is CASSQGAWTDTQYF. The CDR3 coding sequence is TGTGCCAGCAGTCAGGGGGCCTGGACAGATACGCAGTATTTT.

V usage is TRBV6-5 and J usage is TRBJ1-3; D remains unclear. Germline CDR1 reads MNHEY; CDR2 reads SVGAGI. V gave up 6 bases and J gave up 1 base, with 13 bases separating them. This CDR3 region has 15 residues. In DNA, the CDR3 is TGTGCCAGCAGGCGCGACTGGTCTTCTGGAAACACCATATATTTT. As protein: CASRRDWSSGNTIYF.

The rearrangement uses TRBV5-1 and TRBJ2-3, with TRBD2 matching 7 bases. From germline, CDR1 is SGHRS and CDR2 YFSETQ. Trimming removed 0 bases from V and 8 bases from J; junction bases left unmatched: 9. This CDR3 region has 15 residues. For the CDR3, the DNA is TGCGCCAGCAGCTTGGCTGGCGCGGGGGAGGGTACGCAGTATTTT. Its protein product is CASSLAGAGEGTQYF.

This clone has only one observation. The chain carries TRBV27 and TRBJ2-5, with 10 bases fitting TRBD1. Germline V gene sequence: CDR1 MNHEY, CDR2 SMNVEV (reference sequence). The CDR3 loop spans 15 amino acids. The junction had 5 bases not matched to a gene; V was cut back by 5 bases and J by 2 bases. The CDR3 DNA follows: TGTGCCAGCAGTGATCCGGGACAGGGGCAAGAGACCCAGTACTTC. Translating gives CASSDPGQGQETQYF.

This chain links TRBV29-1 with TRBJ2-7; D not resolved. The J call is uncertain, as TRBJ2-1 better fits the DNA end. Per germline, CDR1 SQVTM and CDR2 ANQGSEA. The CDR3 spans 13 residues. The CDR3 DNA follows: TGCAGCGTACCGTCCCCCCAGCGCAATGAGCAGTTCTTC. It translates to CSVPSPQRNEQFF.